This T cell receptor beta chain emerged from a study of regulatory T cells in long-lasting Graves disease (dated by TCRdb to 2020 to 2022). Background on the whole study: Patients with newly diagnosed Graves' disease had been on antithyroid drugs for under 3 months. The study was conducted in China and was registered as a clinical trial. Persistent Graves' disease patients were compared with newly diagnosed Graves' disease patients by peripheral blood TCR sequencing and RNA sequencing. A total of around 35 samples underwent TCR sequencing: approximately 13 from persistent and about 20 from newly diagnosed Graves' disease patients. Broader findings and caveats from the paper: The authors noted that the small sample size was a limitation that may lower accuracy. Sequencing and analysis were restricted to the TCR beta chain. Compared with newly diagnosed patients, patients with persistent Graves' disease had lower TCR Shannon entropy and fewer highly expanded clones, which suggests clonal expansion. Only peripheral blood was studied, because thyroid tissue, the primary lesion, was inaccessible. A larger number of public clonotypes was shared among persistent patients (fewer than 3,000) than among newly diagnosed patients (about 990). TRBV28, TRBJ1-2 and TRBJ2-5 were preferentially used in persistent disease, while TRBV20-1 and TRBJ2-1 were favored in newly diagnosed disease.

Inclusive of the bounding cysteine and phenylalanine, the CDR3 is 16 residues long. CDR3 DNA is the only sequence kept; it has 48 bases, read in frame from the first base. V is cut by 6 bases and J by 2 bases, and the space between the germline ends is 18 bases. According to the germline V gene, CDR1 reads SGHAT and CDR2 reads FQNNGV. On this clonotype: The antigen this receptor binds is unknown. No qualities accompany the bases; no much larger clone lies one base away.

In the paper's terms, the time point label means: newly diagnosed GD, antithyroid drugs for less than 3 months. For both TCR sequencing and RNA sequencing, RNA was extracted from PBMCs in TRIzol. The diagnosis of Graves' disease followed American Thyroid Association guidelines. Recruitment of patients was carried out at an endocrinology department in Xi'an, China. Each patient gave roughly 8.4 milliliters of peripheral blood, collected in an EDTA anticoagulant tube. PBMCs were isolated by Ficoll Paque Plus density gradient separation without further T cell sorting. RNA quality was checked with an Agilent 2100 Bioanalyzer and agarose gel, and concentration with a NanoDrop 2000. The library was built by means of multiplex PCR. The sequencer listed for this sample is Illumina HiSeq 4000. To build TCR beta libraries, CDR3 regions were amplified by Arm-PCR using iRepertoire HTBI primers. Before sequencing, the PCR products went through gel purification. In the original analysis: A total of 60 to 80 TRBV and some 15 TRBJ segments were identified across samples and were used for gene usage analysis of CDR3 amino acid clonotypes. COPE and FqMerger were used to merge the filtered high-quality paired reads into contigs. BLAST was used to align contigs to IMGT TRBV, TRBD and TRBJ reference genes, with CDR3 defined following IMGT. Clonotypes above 0.1% frequency were classified as highly expanded clones. Shannon entropy served as the measure of repertoire diversity, while the Gini coefficient captured V-J evenness. A clonotype was considered public if more than one individual shared it. Starting from the raw public reads, TCRdb applied fastp trimming at Q25, assembled clones with MiXCR and retained in-frame beta chains. CDR3 protein duplicates are merged, each entry listing the most common genes and DNA. None of the V and J calls come from the authors' own analysis; TCRdb made them. This sample is represented by roughly 410,000 distinct CDR3 sequences; 15% of them were singletons. About 8.2% of the sample lies in the top ten.

The sample was also reused in another study, on T cells in Graves' hyperthyroidism and ophthalmopathy. The second publication reports: Graves' hyperthyroidism was defined as stable when no progression to ophthalmopathy occurred over 18 months of follow-up. Hyperthyroidism patients were aged 18 to 65 years and newly diagnosed, with disease duration of less than 2 months. Patients with uncontrolled infections, other autoimmune diseases, pregnancy or lactation were excluded. Diagnoses were based on clinical symptoms, serum thyroxine and TRAb, thyroid ultrasound and orbital computed tomography. The first round of RT-PCR for the TCR CDR3 was performed with the HTBI primer set and the Qiagen OneStep RT-PCR kit. Most expanded thyroid clonotypes (frequency above 0.001) were also found in blood, which suggests that blood repertoires may mirror thyroid immune responses. A model built on a 13 V-J signature distinguished ophthalmopathy from stable hyperthyroidism, reaching around 87% sensitivity and approximately 81% specificity in cross-validation and 80%/75% in testing. During validation, the model predicted progression to ophthalmopathy a median of around 6 months ahead of onset, with almost 71% sensitivity and about 72% specificity. A discovery cohort of roughly 100 patients, about 43 with Graves' ophthalmopathy and approximately 60 with stable Graves' hyperthyroidism, was used to find distinguishing TCR V-J signatures. An independent validation cohort of 18 to 20 hyperthyroidism patients and approximately 16 patients who later progressed to ophthalmopathy tested prospective prediction of ophthalmopathy. The approximately 100 discovery patients were randomly split 7:3 into training and test sets. In addition, the study compared T-cell repertoires in thyroid tissue and in blood from about 6 Graves' hyperthyroidism patients. After sampling, hyperthyroidism patients received methimazole starting at 30 mg daily, and ophthalmopathy patients received high-dose intravenous methylprednisolone. Libraries were constructed in a second round of multiplex PCR, after which size selection and purification were performed. Sequencing of the libraries was done on an Illumina HiSeq2000 using paired-end 100 bp reads. SOAPnuke was used to process the raw data, throwing out any read that contained adapters or uncalled bases, had a mean Phred below 15, or lacked an exact constant-primer or identifier match. High-quality paired reads were merged with COPE v1.2.5, and unique nucleotide sequences were defined as clonotypes. Clonotypes were aligned to IMGT TRBV, TRBD and TRBJ reference segments using MiTCR v1.1. Only V-J combinations with frequency above 0.0001, covering approximately 99% of repertoires, were analysed. The TCS score was defined as the ratio of F50 (clonal expansion) to E x V (chaos), calculated using BLOSUM62-based TCRdist between CDR3 peptides within each V-J. Welch's t-statistics and random forest reduced 450 to 600 V-J features to some 14, which were used in a naive Bayes classifier (R e1071). Sample size was not statistically predetermined, and investigators were not blinded to group allocation. The paper describes TCR Vbeta CDR3 sequencing of 130 to 150 peripheral blood samples, made up of 43 ophthalmopathy patients, roughly 75 hyperthyroidism patients and some 17 progressor patients.

The chain is encoded by TRBV11-2 joined to TRBJ2-3; the D call is possibly TRBD1 or TRBD2, each sharing 5 bases. This specimen consisted of peripheral blood mononuclear cells (PBMCs), obtained at new diagnosis, from a patient treated with antithyroid drugs. This TCR derives from a middle-aged woman with Graves disease. Donor details come from another sample of the same person, matched by shared clones. The CDR3 region has the sequence CASRTWGRKTTDTQYF. The nucleotide sequence reads TGTGCCAGCAGGACCTGGGGACGGAAGACCACAGATACGCAGTATTTT.